The clone carrying this TCR beta chain has just a few counts. Its antigen is as yet unknown. Vbeta (60) and Jbeta (13) primers were used in the PCR. Using immunoSEQ multiplex PCR, the repertoire was profiled, and TCRdb retains in-frame clones only, with some absent. This sample carries 300,000 or so clones, about 83% of them seen once, and the ten largest clones take roughly 2%. CDR3 length: 17 residues. Trimming at V came to 6 bases and at J to 3 bases, leaving 9 bases not matched to a gene. Looked up from germline, CDR1 is MNHEY and CDR2 is SMNVEV (reference sequence). This sample was included in a study of cytomegalovirus exposure and HLA in healthy donors. Study results and limitations: Certain indistinguishable V segments, among them TRBV6-2 and TRBV6-3, were excluded.

This TCR derives from a woman aged 40 to 55 in good health and CMV-seropositive. V is TRBV27 and J is TRBJ2-1, with 12 bases fitting TRBD2. The specimen was PBMCs. The CDR3, as DNA: TGTGCCAGCAGACCGAGGACTAGCGGGACGCTCTACAATGAGCAGTTCTTC. This sequence encodes CASRPRTSGTLYNEQFF.